This entry lists 25 T cell receptor beta chains sequenced from one sample in a study of T cells in Graves' hyperthyroidism and ophthalmopathy. From RNA transcripts, TCR beta CDR3 regions were amplified. The TCR CDR3 first-round RT-PCR relied on the HTBI primer set. TCRdb re-analysed the multiplex PCR reads in MiXCR, keeping a single row per CDR3 protein. The sample lists roughly 630,000 distinct CDR3 sequences, more than 15% occurring once. The sequenced sample consisted of blood. These receptors came from a woman between 25 and 40 years old with Graves' hyperthyroidism.

This clonotype was seen many times. The chain joins TRBV6-1 to TRBJ2-3; D unclear. Germline assignment: CDR1 MNHNS and CDR2 SASEGT. The CDR3 extends over 15 amino acids. Trimming stripped 2 bases from V and 1 base from J, with 10 bases between. The CDR3 bases are TGTGCCAGCAGTGAAAACCCGGGCGGCACAGATACGCAGTATTTT. The encoded protein is CASSENPGGTDTQYF.

This clonotype was seen more than once but under ten times. The rearrangement joins TRBV20-1 to TRBJ2-2, with 12 bases aligning to TRBD1. J gave up 6 bases and V 5 bases, and 4 bases lay outside the gene matches. Germline-derived CDR1 and CDR2 are DFQATT and SNEGSKA (reference sequence). The CDR3 is 14 residues long. The CDR3 DNA follows: TGCAGTGCTGAGGGACAGGGGGCTTCCGGGGAGCTGTTTTTT. It codes for CSAEGQGASGELFF.

A note on this clonotype: With a much larger clone just one base away, this may be a read error. The gene calls are TRBV20-1 and TRBJ2-1, with a tentative D call TRBD2 (6 bases). Per the germline V gene, CDR1 is DFQATT and CDR2 is SNEGSKA (reference sequence). This CDR3 spans 14 amino acids. The CDR3 loop reads CSAEPGVAHNEQSF. The DNA of the CDR3 is TGCAGTGCTGAACCGGGGGTCGCACACAATGAGCAGTCCTTC.

The chain couples TRBV7-2 to TRBJ1-2; 7 bases map to TRBD1. The CDR3 is 13 residues long. The germline CDR1 and CDR2 sequences are SGHTA and FQGNSA. V shed 5 bases, J shed 8 bases, and the junction held 8 bases outside the gene matches. The CDR3 is CASSQGERRGYTF. DNA of the CDR3: TGTGCCAGCAGCCAGGGGGAAAGGAGGGGCTACACCTTC.

The sample holds many counts of this clonotype. The chain recombines TRBV10-3 with TRBJ1-1; D might be TRBD1 (6 bases). The V and J ends lost 2 bases and 1 base respectively, with 14 bases between them. Per the germline V gene, CDR1 is ENHRY and CDR2 is SYGVKD. This CDR3 is built from 16 residues. CDR3 coding DNA: TGTGCCATCAGTGAGCCACGCCAGGACAGGAACACTGAAGCTTTCTTT. It yields the protein CAISEPRQDRNTEAFF.

This clonotype was counted a few times. J is TRBJ1-2 and V is TRBV18; D is undetermined. Germline CDR1 and CDR2: KGHSH and LQKENI. The CDR3 is made up of 15 amino acids. V was clipped by 4 bases and J by 0 bases, with 12 bases between them. CDR3 in DNA: TGTGCCAGCTCACACGACCGGAGAACTAACTATGGCTACACCTTC. This translates into CASSHDRRTNYGYTF.

At least ten counts were recorded for this clonotype. The chain has TRBV18 and TRBJ2-1; D not certain. The CDR3 extends over 15 amino acids. The V gene's germline CDR1 is KGHSH and CDR2 LQKENI. Trimming stripped 3 bases from V and 1 base from J, with 10 bases between. The CDR3 protein is CASSPSGDSYNEQFF. In DNA form, the CDR3 reads TGTGCCAGCTCACCTTCGGGTGATTCCTACAATGAGCAGTTCTTC. The full variable domain, with the rest looked up from reference TRBV18 and TRBJ2-1, is NAGVMQNPRHLVRRRGQEARLRCSPMKGHSHVYWYRQLPEEGLKFMVYLQKENIIDESGMPKERFSAEFPKEGPSILRIQQVVRGDSAAYFCASSPSGDSYNEQFFGPGTRLTVL.

The chain employs TRBV4-2 and TRBJ2-2; 15 nucleotides agree with TRBD2. Germline V CDR1 and CDR2: LGHNA, YNFKEQ. V lost 2 bases, J lost 5 bases, and 12 bases stayed unmatched. The CDR3 contains 20 residues. CDR3 sequence (DNA): TGTGCCAGCAGCCAACTCACCGGGACTAGCGGGAGGATTGTGACCGGGGAGCTGTTTTTT. Its translation: CASSQLTGTSGRIVTGELFF.

This clonotype was counted a few times. J is TRBJ1-6 and V is TRBV5-8, with a weak D call TRBD1 (6 bases). Germline V gene data show CDR1 as SGHTS and CDR2 as YDEGEE. Trimming pared 0 bases from V and 2 bases from J, leaving 6 bases between. The CDR3 is 15 amino acids. This chain's CDR3 is CASSLEGAYNSPLHF. CDR3 bases: TGTGCCAGCAGCTTGGAGGGGGCCTATAATTCACCCCTCCACTTT.

This clonotype was seen more than once but under ten times. The CDR3 here is CSAIGTANQPQHF. For the CDR3, the DNA is TGCAGCGCCATTGGGACAGCCAATCAGCCCCAGCATTTT. The chain carries TRBV29-1 and TRBJ1-5; 7 bases align to TRBD1. This CDR3 has 13 amino acids. Germline CDR1 is SQVTM and CDR2 is ANQGSEA. Trimming cost V 7 bases and J 3 bases; bases outside gene matches: 6.

This chain joins TRBV19 and TRBJ2-1; TRBD2 matches 8 bases. Germline V CDR1 and CDR2: LNHDA, SQIVND (reference sequence). This CDR3 is 15 amino acids long. Trimming cost V 2 bases and J 1 base; bases outside gene matches: 1. As DNA, the CDR3 is TGTGCCAGTAGTATAAAGCGGGAGTCCTACAATGAGCAGTTCTTC. Amino acid sequence: CASSIKRESYNEQFF.

This clonotype was recorded a few times. The V call is TRBV5-1, the J call TRBJ2-7, with 12 bases aligning to TRBD2. The CDR3 is made up of 18 amino acids. Germline V lookup: CDR1 SGHRS, CDR2 YFSETQ. V lost 0 bases, J lost 0 bases, and 7 bases stayed unmatched. The CDR3 DNA is TGCGCCAGCAGCTTGGGTTTTCTAGCGGGGGGGAGCTCCTACGAGCAGTACTTC. Its translation is CASSLGFLAGGSSYEQYF.

This clonotype has at least ten counts. V gene TRBV11-2 combines with J gene TRBJ2-1, with TRBD2 identical over 8 bases. V lost 7 bases to trimming and J lost 10 bases; unmatched junction nucleotides: 3. Germline V gives CDR1 SGHAT, CDR2 FQNNGV. This CDR3 contains 11 residues. CDR3 sequence: CASTGLAEQFF. DNA for the CDR3: TGTGCCAGCACCGGACTAGCAGAGCAGTTCTTC.

This rearrangement joins TRBV19 to TRBJ2-3, with 7 bases identical to TRBD1. The CDR3 loop spans 14 amino acids. Per germline, CDR1 LNHDA and CDR2 SQIVND (reference sequence). Germline trimming cut 3 bases from V and 1 base from J; bases unmatched to any gene: 1. The CDR3, as DNA: TGTGCCAGTAGTATTCAGGGGGGCACAGATACGCAGTATTTT. Residues: CASSIQGGTDTQYF.

Ten or more counts support this clonotype. The rearrangement uses TRBV9 and TRBJ2-1, with 8 bases fitting TRBD2. Germline assignment: CDR1 SGDLS and CDR2 YYNGEE. V dropped 7 bases and J dropped 7; count of bases not matched to a gene: 13. The length of the CDR3 is 15 residues. CDR3 sequence reads: CASSSGTSLKNEQFF. CDR3 nucleotide sequence: TGTGCCAGCTCCTCCGGGACTAGTCTGAAGAATGAGCAGTTCTTC.

In its sample, this clonotype was seen many times. V is TRBV12-3 or TRBV12-4 and J is TRBJ2-1; no firm D call. Trimming cost V 3 bases and J 8 bases, with 11 bases left between them. This CDR3 is 13 amino acids long. The CDR3 region has the DNA TGTGCCAGCAGTTTTTGGAGCAGCCATGAGCAGTTCTTC. Amino acids: CASSFWSSHEQFF.

This clonotype has ten or more counts. The chain is built from TRBV7-9 and TRBJ2-3; the D call may be TRBD1 or TRBD2 (5 bases each). In germline, CDR1 is SEHNR, CDR2 FQNEAQ (reference sequence). V was shortened by 1 base and J by 0 bases, with 11 bases between the two germline ends. The CDR3 has 16 residues. Written as DNA, the CDR3 is TGTGCCAGCAGCTTAGGGGGGAGCCTCAGCACAGATACGCAGTATTTT. Translation: CASSLGGSLSTDTQYF.

The sample holds many counts of this clonotype. The chain is built from TRBV30 and TRBJ1-5; D is unresolved. This CDR3 contains 13 residues. With 2 bases removed from V and 7 bases from J, the gap between germline ends came to 12 bases. Looked up from germline, CDR1 is GTSNPN and CDR2 is SVGIG (reference sequence). In nucleotides, the CDR3 is TGTGCCTGGAGTCAGGCCCTGGGCCAGCCCCAGCATTTT. This gives the protein CAWSQALGQPQHF.

This clonotype was detected many times. The chain recombines TRBV12-3 or TRBV12-4 with TRBJ2-7, with 10 nucleotides matching TRBD2. This CDR3 contains 15 residues. Unmatched junction bases numbered 5, after V lost 3 bases and J lost 3 bases. CDR3 sequence: CASSFGLAVFYEQYF. CDR3 sequence (DNA): TGTGCCAGCAGTTTTGGACTAGCGGTCTTCTACGAGCAGTACTTC.

The sample holds many counts of this clonotype. The chain employs TRBV3-1 and TRBJ2-1; the match to TRBD2 covers 8 bases. CDR1 and CDR2 from the germline V gene are LGHDT and YNNKEL (reference sequence). V was clipped by 2 bases and J by 4 bases; unmatched bases: 13. There are 18 residues in the CDR3. CDR3 in amino acids: CASSQIGKRELPYNEQFF. The CDR3 nucleotides read TGTGCCAGCAGCCAAATAGGGAAGCGGGAGCTCCCATACAATGAGCAGTTCTTC.

This clonotype showed up many times. The genes are TRBV5-1 and TRBJ2-3; no firm D call. Trimming left V 0 bases short and J 5 bases short, with 10 bases between. CDR1 and CDR2 (germline): SGHRS, YFSETQ. There are 14 residues in the CDR3. The CDR3 sequence is CASSLGGVRDTQYF. The CDR3 nucleotides are TGCGCCAGCAGCTTGGGTGGCGTCCGAGATACGCAGTATTTT.

This clonotype was seen repeatedly, ten times or more. V usage is TRBV2 and J usage is TRBJ2-2; 11 positions match TRBD2. Trimming at V came to 10 bases and at J to 3 bases, leaving 7 bases not matched to a gene. Germline CDR1 reads SNHLY; CDR2 reads FYNNEI. CDR3 length: 15 residues. Here the CDR3 DNA reads TGTGCCACTTTAGCGGGAGGGCCGCACACCGGGGAGCTGTTTTTT. Residues: CATLAGGPHTGELFF. The full variable domain, rest sourced from reference TRBV2 and TRBJ2-2, is EPEVTQTPSHQVTQMGQEVILRCVPISNHLYFYWYRQILGQKVEFLVSFYNNEISEKSEIFDDQFSVERPDGSNFTLKIRSTKLEDSAMYFCATLAGGPHTGELFFGEGSRLTVL.

As to this clonotype: Here the CDR3 omits its conserved ending phenylalanine or tryptophan, so a read error is the likely source. This chain connects TRBV7-2 to TRBJ1-1, with D maybe TRBD1 (5 bases). Germline CDR1 and CDR2: SGHTA and FQGNSA. The germline V and J ends were trimmed by 0 bases and 10 bases, with 15 bases remaining between them. The CDR3 has 14 amino acids. The CDR3 nucleotides read TGTGCCAGCAGCTTAGCCGGGGGAACAGCCGCAGCTTTCCTT. It translates to CASSLAGGTAAAFL.

This clonotype has a count of ten or more. The V call is TRBV7-2, the J call TRBJ2-7, with D maybe TRBD1 (5 bases). Germline V gene data show CDR1 as SGHTA and CDR2 as FQGNSA. The CDR3 loop spans 15 amino acids. V was clipped by 5 bases and J by 3 bases, with 17 bases between them. DNA of the CDR3: TGTGCCAGCAGCGTAGACAGCTTCGTAATCTACGAGCAGTACTTC. As protein: CASSVDSFVIYEQYF.

This clonotype appeared many times. This chain connects TRBV13 to TRBJ1-4, with D tentatively TRBD1 (6 bases). The germline gives CDR1 PRHDT, CDR2 FYEKMQ (reference sequence). V shed 2 bases and J shed 7 bases, with 11 bases lying between them. This CDR3 comprises 14 residues. The CDR3 bases are TGTGCCAGCAGCTTATACAGGGACGGTGAAAAACTGTTTTTT. It specifies CASSLYRDGEKLFF.